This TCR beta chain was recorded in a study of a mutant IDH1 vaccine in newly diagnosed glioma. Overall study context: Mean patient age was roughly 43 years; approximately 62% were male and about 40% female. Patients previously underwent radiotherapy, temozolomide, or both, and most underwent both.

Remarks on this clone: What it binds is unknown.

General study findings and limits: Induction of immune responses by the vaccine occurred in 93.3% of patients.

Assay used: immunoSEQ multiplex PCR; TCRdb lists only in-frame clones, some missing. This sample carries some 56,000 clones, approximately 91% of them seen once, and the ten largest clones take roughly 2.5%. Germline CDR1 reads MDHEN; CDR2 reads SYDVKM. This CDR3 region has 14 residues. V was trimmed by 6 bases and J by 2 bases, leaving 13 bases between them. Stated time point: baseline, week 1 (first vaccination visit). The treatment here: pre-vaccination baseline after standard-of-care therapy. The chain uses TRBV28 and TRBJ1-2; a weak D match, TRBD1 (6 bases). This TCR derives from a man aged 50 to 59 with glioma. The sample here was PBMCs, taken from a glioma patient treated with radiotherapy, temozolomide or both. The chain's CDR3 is CASRRTAENYGYTF. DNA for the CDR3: TGTGCCAGCAGGCGGACAGCCGAGAACTATGGCTACACCTTC.